A selection of T cell receptor beta chains follows, all from one sample in a study of blood T cell repertoires in COVID-19. Measured with immunoSEQ multiplex PCR; TCRdb has only the in-frame clones, and not every one. The sample contains around 300,000 clones, approximately 88% of which appear only once. The sequencing sample was made of PBMCs or T cells enriched from blood (not recorded which). Source of these receptors: a man aged 30-40 years who had recovered from COVID-19. The CDR3 runs from the conserved cysteine through the conserved F or W. Fields, in order: D gene, V gene, clone size, J gene, CDR3 protein, CDR3 DNA. A D gene is named only where the DNA matches it firmly. Size is stated for part of the rows, as once, few or many counts, or as a class when the clone is expanded.

d_call: TRBD1; v_call: TRBV9; clone_size: NA; j_call: TRBJ2-5; cdr3_aa: CASSLTGIEETQYF; cdr3_nt: TGTGCCAGCAGCCTGACAGGGATAGAAGAGACCCAGTACTTC
d_call: NA; v_call: TRBV11-1; clone_size: NA; j_call: TRBJ2-7; cdr3_aa: CASSLGGSGSYEQYF; cdr3_nt: TGTGCCAGCAGCTTAGGAGGGTCGGGGAGTTACGAGCAGTACTTC
d_call: NA; v_call: TRBV30; clone_size: NA; j_call: TRBJ1-5; cdr3_aa: CAWSESSTQPQHF; cdr3_nt: TGTGCCTGGAGTGAATCTAGCACTCAGCCCCAGCATTTT
d_call: TRBD2; v_call: TRBV7-2; clone_size: NA; j_call: TRBJ2-2; cdr3_aa: CASSSSGVSNTGELFF; cdr3_nt: TGTGCCAGCAGTTCTAGCGGGGTCTCGAACACCGGGGAGCTGTTTTTT
d_call: NA; v_call: TRBV2; clone_size: NA; j_call: TRBJ1-1; cdr3_aa: CAIPTRGGGTEAFF; cdr3_nt: TGTGCCATACCAACAAGGGGGGGAGGCACTGAAGCTTTCTTT
d_call: TRBD2; v_call: TRBV18; clone_size: NA; j_call: TRBJ2-3; cdr3_aa: CASSPISGVFTDTQYF; cdr3_nt: TGTGCCAGCTCACCGATTAGCGGGGTGTTCACAGATACGCAGTATTTT
d_call: TRBD2; v_call: TRBV19; clone_size: NA; j_call: TRBJ2-2; cdr3_aa: CASRNSGVNGELFF; cdr3_nt: TGTGCCAGTAGGAATAGCGGGGTTAACGGGGAGCTGTTTTTT
d_call: NA; v_call: TRBV6-1; clone_size: NA; j_call: TRBJ2-5; cdr3_aa: CASSETHSGRETQYF; cdr3_nt: TGTGCCAGCAGTGAAACCCATAGCGGACGAGAGACCCAGTACTTC
d_call: TRBD1; v_call: TRBV12-3/TRBV12-4; clone_size: once; j_call: TRBJ2-5; cdr3_aa: CASSLDRSETQYF; cdr3_nt: TGTGCCAGCAGCCTGGACAGGTCAGAGACCCAGTACTTC
d_call: NA; v_call: TRBV5-1; clone_size: NA; j_call: TRBJ2-7; cdr3_aa: CASSFDAGFSYEQYF; cdr3_nt: TGCGCCAGCAGCTTTGACGCAGGATTCTCCTACGAGCAGTACTTC
d_call: TRBD1; v_call: TRBV2; clone_size: NA; j_call: TRBJ1-5; cdr3_aa: CASSAGTGGMYQPQHF; cdr3_nt: TGTGCCAGCAGTGCGGGGACAGGGGGTATGTATCAGCCCCAGCATTTT
d_call: TRBD1; v_call: TRBV2; clone_size: NA; j_call: TRBJ1-6; cdr3_aa: CASSPMTGGGSPLHF; cdr3_nt: TGTGCCAGCAGCCCAATGACAGGGGGCGGTTCACCCCTCCACTTT
d_call: NA; v_call: TRBV30; clone_size: once; j_call: TRBJ1-5; cdr3_aa: CAWSPDSGNQPQHF; cdr3_nt: TGTGCCTGGAGTCCCGACTCAGGGAACCAGCCCCAGCATTTT
d_call: NA; v_call: TRBV30; clone_size: NA; j_call: TRBJ1-3; cdr3_aa: CAWSGQFSGNTIYF; cdr3_nt: TGTGCCTGGAGTGGTCAGTTCTCTGGAAACACCATATATTTT
d_call: TRBD1; v_call: TRBV28; clone_size: few; j_call: TRBJ1-5; cdr3_aa: CASSFDRGYQPQHF; cdr3_nt: TGTGCCAGCAGTTTCGACAGGGGATATCAGCCCCAGCATTTT
d_call: TRBD1; v_call: TRBV9; clone_size: once; j_call: TRBJ2-1; cdr3_aa: CASSVGQGDHNEQFF; cdr3_nt: TGTGCCAGCAGCGTAGGTCAGGGGGATCACAATGAGCAGTTCTTC
d_call: TRBD1; v_call: TRBV10-2; clone_size: NA; j_call: TRBJ2-3; cdr3_aa: CASRRTGSITSTDTQYF; cdr3_nt: TGCGCCAGCAGACGGACAGGGTCGATAACTAGCACAGATACGCAGTATTTT
d_call: TRBD2; v_call: TRBV10-1; clone_size: few; j_call: TRBJ2-2; cdr3_aa: CASSGQAGAGELFF; cdr3_nt: TGCGCCAGCAGTGGTCAAGCGGGGGCCGGGGAGCTGTTTTTT
d_call: TRBD2; v_call: TRBV7-8; clone_size: NA; j_call: TRBJ2-3; cdr3_aa: CASSPGASGGTDTQYF; cdr3_nt: TGTGCCAGCAGCCCCGGGGCTAGCGGGGGCACAGATACGCAGTATTTT
d_call: TRBD1; v_call: TRBV9; clone_size: NA; j_call: TRBJ2-1; cdr3_aa: CASSARTGVYNEQFF; cdr3_nt: TGTGCCAGCAGCGCCCGGACAGGGGTTTACAATGAGCAGTTCTTC